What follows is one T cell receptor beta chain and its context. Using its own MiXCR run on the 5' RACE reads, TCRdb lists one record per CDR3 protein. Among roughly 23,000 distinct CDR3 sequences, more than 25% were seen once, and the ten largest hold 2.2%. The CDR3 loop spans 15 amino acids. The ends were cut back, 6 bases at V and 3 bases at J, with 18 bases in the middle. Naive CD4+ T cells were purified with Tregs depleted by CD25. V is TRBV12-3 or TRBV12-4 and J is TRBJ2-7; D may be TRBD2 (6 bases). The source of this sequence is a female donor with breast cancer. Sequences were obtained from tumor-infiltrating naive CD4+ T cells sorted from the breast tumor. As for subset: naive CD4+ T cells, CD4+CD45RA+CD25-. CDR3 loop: CASRKGLARGYEQYF. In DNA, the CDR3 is TGTGCCAGCAGAAAGGGACTGGCGAGAGGCTACGAGCAGTACTTC.